This T cell receptor beta chain was sequenced for a study of CD8 T cells in ankylosing spondylitis (dated by TCRdb to between 2016 and 2019). About the full investigation: T cell receptor beta repertoires were profiled in healthy donors and ankylosing spondylitis patients so that disease-linked TCR variants could be found. Samples of peripheral blood were taken, and for ankylosing spondylitis patients, synovial fluid was collected as well. The full study cohort comprised 25 or so ankylosing spondylitis patients and approximately 100 healthy donors. General findings and caveats noted by the study authors: A CD8+ phenotype was shown by the disease-linked clones, which were found at relatively low frequencies in peripheral blood. A TCR beta motif of fewer than 10 highly homologous amino acid variants appeared characteristic of blood from ankylosing spondylitis patients. Some motif variants had previously been reported in the synovial fluid and blood of reactive arthritis patients, which suggests shared mechanisms of disease initiation. According to the report, matched synovial fluid samples from ankylosing spondylitis patients were significantly enriched for the disease-linked clones.

Sequencing used an Illumina HiSeq 2500. Quantitative 5'-RACE with molecular barcodes was the method used to prepare the TCR beta libraries. Processing in the source paper ran as follows. To identify disease-linked TCR variants, a new computational method was used, one built on a probabilistic model of VDJ rearrangement. The public reads were reanalyzed by TCRdb: fastp trimming at Q25, MiXCR alignment, in-frame beta chains only. All rows with the same CDR3 protein become a single entry with the most common DNA and genes. TCRdb assigned the V and J calls; the authors' analysis was not used. For this sample there are a few hundred thousand distinct CDR3 sequences; over 9.5% appear just once. Clones ranked in the top ten supply under 7.5% of the sample. This clonotype has a handful of counts. No cognate antigen has been identified for it. No much larger clone is present one base from it, and per-base qualities are unavailable.

V lost 0 bases and J lost 3 bases, and the count of bases not matched to a germline gene is 10. Sequences SGHRS (CDR1) and YFSETQ (CDR2) are obtained from the germline V gene. Taken from cysteine to phenylalanine, the CDR3 has 17 residues. The DNA shown is the 51-base CDR3, in frame from base 1. The sequenced sample was blood, either unsorted or a sorted T cell fraction (not recorded which). The chain joins TRBV5-1 to TRBJ1-1; 8 bases in the junction line up with TRBD1. This clonotype originated in a male donor with ankylosing spondylitis. The CDR3 is CASSLDGTGGGDTEAFF. The sequenced DNA is TGCGCCAGCAGCTTGGATGGAACAGGGGGAGGGGACACTGAAGCTTTCTTT. Outside the CDR3, residues come from the reference TRBV5-1 and TRBJ1-1 proteins, so the full variable domain is: KAGVTQTPRYLIKTRGQQVTLSCSPISGHRSVSWYQQTPGQGLQFLFEYFSETQRNKGNFPGRFSGRQFSNSRSEMNVSTLELGDSALYLCASSLDGTGGGDTEAFFGQGTRLTVV.